This T cell receptor beta chain was sequenced in a study of cytomegalovirus exposure and HLA in healthy donors (dated by TCRdb to about 2017). About the study as a whole: In an earlier analysis of 550 to 750 of the donors, 276 Gb of sequence data and about 110 million unique TCR beta sequences from some 170 million T cells were reported. Using immunosequencing, the study profiled T cell repertoires from approximately 700 subjects and related those repertoires to cytomegalovirus serostatus. Among around 400 genotyped donors of the cohort, an average of roughly 230,000 unique TCR beta nucleotide sequences was sequenced per donor, of which 15% to 20% were non-productive. In a later genetic analysis, genome-wide SNP genotypes for about 55% of the roughly 700 donors were used, and that subset was treated as a discovery cohort. Typing coverage differed by locus: A, B, C, DRB1 and DQB1 were typed in about 629-640 donors, DQA1 in 522, DPA1 in 600 to 610, and DPB1 in 450 to 480. In the later analysis, no new phenotypic data were used to find candidate immune exposures; instead, reliance was placed on TCR beta sequences and their occurrence across donors. A later analysis re-analyzed previously published TCR beta repertoires from 650 to 800 donors and added high-resolution HLA genotyping to study TCR occurrence patterns. All discovery cohort repertoires had been generated using a single sequencing platform. HLA typing included class I and class II loci at four-digit resolution. Besides the first cohort of roughly 660 subjects, a separate validation cohort made up of roughly 130 different subjects was used. Donor age, sex, ethnicity and CMV serostatus were collected together with the repertoire data. Approximately 300 gigabases of sequencing data and around 80 million unique TCR sequences made up an early release that covered roughly 670 HLA-typed donors. Roughly five DR-DQ haplotypes were handled as single units for association and clustering, since linkage in the cohort was strong. To predict cytomegalovirus infection status, the study combined high-throughput TCR immunosequencing, statistical association of individual TCRs with disease status, and machine learning. The study aimed to test whether cataloging public T cell receptors could reveal signatures of past pathogen exposure. To decide whether each TCR beta V gene segment behaved as functional or pseudogenic, an earlier analysis of fewer than 750 of the donors relied on high-throughput TCR beta sequencing. Of the roughly 410 genotyped donors, roughly 80% were placed in the genetic ancestry cluster associated with self-reported Caucasian donors.

The research as a whole found: The earlier analysis of 587 of the donors excluded 15 to 20 rarely observed V segments, including chromosome 9 orphons, because counts were too low. A later analysis associated 17,000 or so TCR beta sequences with specific HLA alleles at a false discovery rate of 0.05. In a later genetic analysis, a missense DCLRE1C variant was associated with V-gene and J-gene trimming of TCR beta chains, and the association was replicated in an independent cohort. HLA typing was unavailable for some donors at each locus, so association tests used only the typed subset. A group of highly shared sequence variants was considered likely to be a technical artifact of the sequencing pipeline. The only immune exposure information available for the cohort was CMV serostatus. According to a later analysis, most CMV-associated TCR beta chains appeared to be HLA-restricted, and the HLA associations seemed to be driven largely by CMV exposure. The authors suggested that the approach could potentially be extended to other disease states and immunological phenotypes. The classifier was reported to diagnose cytomegalovirus status with high specificity and sensitivity in both the original cohort and the validation cohort. In a later genetic analysis, fewer N-insertions in productive TCRs were reported among donors in an Asian-associated ancestry cluster than the approximately 670-donor mean. Correlated functional status among segregating V segments might reflect linkage disequilibrium, but an unknown experimental factor could not be ruled out. A few of the identified cytomegalovirus-associated TCR beta chains were confirmed in vitro to be specific for cytomegalovirus antigens. A further reported finding was that TCR beta sequences accurately predicted the HLA-A and HLA-B alleles for most subjects in the first cohort. Some IMGT-functional V segments, including TRBV6-2 and TRBV6-3, could not be distinguished by the 87-base-pair reads and were therefore excluded. A later analysis found that TCR association rates varied across HLA loci, with DRB1 alleles showing the most associated TCRs and HLA-C alleles the fewest. When HLA alleles, especially DR and DQ, strongly co-occurred, TCR associations were difficult to assign to individual alleles. The presence/absence analyses assumed that sequencing depth was roughly uniform across donors, and that assumption may not be true. In a later analysis, HLA-associated TCR beta chains were found to be more clonally expanded and to have lower generation probabilities than equally common non-associated chains. Most TCR sequences were seen in very few donors, while some public TCRs were found in many individuals. Only TCR beta chains were sequenced in this cohort, and the absence of alpha or paired-chain data limited detectable features. In the study, 164 TCR beta chains were listed as associated with cytomegalovirus. A later analysis reported that several top co-occurrence clusters appeared linked to parvovirus B19, influenza, CMV and Epstein-Barr virus. An earlier analysis of around 500 of the donors showed that most TCR beta V segments appeared in productive rearrangements either about 90% or about 30% of the time, which broadly matched IMGT annotations.

The protocol used for the library was the immunoSEQ multiplex PCR assay. For the multiplex PCR, a mixture combining 60 forward primers for TCR Vbeta segments and 13 reverse primers for TCR Jbeta segments was used. Amplification of the CDR3 region of rearranged TCR beta genes was performed with a multiplex PCR assay on genomic DNA. The Illumina HiSeq System was used to sequence the amplified TCR beta libraries as 87-base-pair reads. Per the authors' processing: A later analysis tallied 75 million to 95 million unique TCR beta chains across the 550 to 850 repertoires, and around 12 million of those chains were shared by two or more donors. A nearest-neighbor algorithm error-corrected the raw reads and collapsed the reads into unique sequences, merging closely related sequences to remove PCR and sequencing errors. To assign V, D and J gene segments, CDR3 sequences were aligned to IMGT reference sequences. For a sequence to be retained, at least a six-nucleotide match to both a V gene segment and a J gene segment was required. Rearrangements were called productive when the CDR3 lacked stop codons and stayed in frame with V and J; all others were non-productive. Following IMGT convention, CDR3 was defined as the stretch from the second conserved V-encoded cysteine to the conserved J-encoded phenylalanine. Sequences without an unambiguous match to a single V gene segment were excluded from the earlier analysis of 500 to 700 of the donors. In an earlier analysis of around 590 of the donors, a V segment was called functional when productive rearrangements were above 56.7%, and segregating when the standard deviation between donors exceeded 5%. To diagnose cytomegalovirus status from the catalog of TCR beta chain sequences, a statistical classification framework was built. A later analysis assigned V and J genes by comparing TCR nucleotide sequences with IMGT/GENE-DB human TR gene sequences. Using the TCRdist pipeline, a later analysis assigned CDR3 sequences along with most-parsimonious VDJ recombination scenarios. A later analysis defined each TCR beta chain by its CDR3 amino acid sequence plus V-gene family, and excluded reads lacking a unique V-gene family. In a later analysis, fewer than 650 highly shared, low-generation-probability nucleotide sequences were removed to address suspected cross-contamination and a sequencing artifact. A later analysis calculated a clonal expansion index for each public chain from normalized within-repertoire ranks of inferred template counts. In a later analysis, generation probabilities were computed with a VDJ recombination model fitted to out-of-frame rearrangements, and the resulting probabilities were checked against IGoR. A later analysis scored TCR-TCR, TCR-HLA and TCR-CMV co-occurrence with hypergeometric tests, applying a repertoire-size bias correction to TCR pairs. To estimate false discovery rates, a later analysis permuted the HLA or CMV assignments 20 times. A later analysis grouped co-occurring TCRs with DBSCAN, adding TCRdist sequence similarity when clustering within HLA-allele-positive subsets. Repertoires with fewer than 30,000 or more than 120,000 public chains were left out of co-occurrence clustering, as were about 5 repertoires with anomalous nucleotide sharing. The immuneACCESS repertoire file appears here via TCRdb, limited to in-frame rearrangements. These files lack a portion of the clones; in checked studies, under half of the deficit traces to unresolved V genes, and the cause of the others is not known. The DNA gave D and trimming, while V, J and clone size come from that table. A total of around 140,000 clones appear in this sample, about 9.1% of them only once. 6.5% to 9% of the sample belongs to the ten largest clones.

There are a few counts of this clone. The specificity of this receptor is unknown. There are no base qualities to consult, and no much larger clone falls within one base. The cohort was made up of 666 healthy bone marrow donors. At the time of sampling, all cohort members were nominally healthy, though unrecorded immune exposures were likely present. The donor tested CMV seropositive, placing the donor among the 289 seropositive members of the cohort. Every donor gave a peripheral blood sample, and the peripheral blood mononuclear cells from that sample were used for TCR beta sequencing. The Qiagen DNeasy Blood Extraction Kit was used to extract genomic DNA from the blood cell samples. From the germline V gene, CDR1 is SGHNT and CDR2 is YENEEA. Including cysteine and phenylalanine, the CDR3 has 19 amino acids. Kept here is only the CDR3 DNA, which spans 57 bases and is read in frame from base 1. V has 1 base trimmed and J has 9 bases trimmed; junction bases matching no gene number 12.

The sequence was obtained from a woman aged 35 to 49 in good health and CMV-seropositive. The chain couples TRBV11-3 to TRBJ2-1, with 16 bases aligning to TRBD2. Sequenced sample: PBMCs. The DNA reads TGTGCCAGCAGCTTAGTTGGTGGGGGACTAGCGGGGGGGCGTGTTGAGCAGTTCTTC. Translated, it gives CASSLVGGGLAGGRVEQFF.